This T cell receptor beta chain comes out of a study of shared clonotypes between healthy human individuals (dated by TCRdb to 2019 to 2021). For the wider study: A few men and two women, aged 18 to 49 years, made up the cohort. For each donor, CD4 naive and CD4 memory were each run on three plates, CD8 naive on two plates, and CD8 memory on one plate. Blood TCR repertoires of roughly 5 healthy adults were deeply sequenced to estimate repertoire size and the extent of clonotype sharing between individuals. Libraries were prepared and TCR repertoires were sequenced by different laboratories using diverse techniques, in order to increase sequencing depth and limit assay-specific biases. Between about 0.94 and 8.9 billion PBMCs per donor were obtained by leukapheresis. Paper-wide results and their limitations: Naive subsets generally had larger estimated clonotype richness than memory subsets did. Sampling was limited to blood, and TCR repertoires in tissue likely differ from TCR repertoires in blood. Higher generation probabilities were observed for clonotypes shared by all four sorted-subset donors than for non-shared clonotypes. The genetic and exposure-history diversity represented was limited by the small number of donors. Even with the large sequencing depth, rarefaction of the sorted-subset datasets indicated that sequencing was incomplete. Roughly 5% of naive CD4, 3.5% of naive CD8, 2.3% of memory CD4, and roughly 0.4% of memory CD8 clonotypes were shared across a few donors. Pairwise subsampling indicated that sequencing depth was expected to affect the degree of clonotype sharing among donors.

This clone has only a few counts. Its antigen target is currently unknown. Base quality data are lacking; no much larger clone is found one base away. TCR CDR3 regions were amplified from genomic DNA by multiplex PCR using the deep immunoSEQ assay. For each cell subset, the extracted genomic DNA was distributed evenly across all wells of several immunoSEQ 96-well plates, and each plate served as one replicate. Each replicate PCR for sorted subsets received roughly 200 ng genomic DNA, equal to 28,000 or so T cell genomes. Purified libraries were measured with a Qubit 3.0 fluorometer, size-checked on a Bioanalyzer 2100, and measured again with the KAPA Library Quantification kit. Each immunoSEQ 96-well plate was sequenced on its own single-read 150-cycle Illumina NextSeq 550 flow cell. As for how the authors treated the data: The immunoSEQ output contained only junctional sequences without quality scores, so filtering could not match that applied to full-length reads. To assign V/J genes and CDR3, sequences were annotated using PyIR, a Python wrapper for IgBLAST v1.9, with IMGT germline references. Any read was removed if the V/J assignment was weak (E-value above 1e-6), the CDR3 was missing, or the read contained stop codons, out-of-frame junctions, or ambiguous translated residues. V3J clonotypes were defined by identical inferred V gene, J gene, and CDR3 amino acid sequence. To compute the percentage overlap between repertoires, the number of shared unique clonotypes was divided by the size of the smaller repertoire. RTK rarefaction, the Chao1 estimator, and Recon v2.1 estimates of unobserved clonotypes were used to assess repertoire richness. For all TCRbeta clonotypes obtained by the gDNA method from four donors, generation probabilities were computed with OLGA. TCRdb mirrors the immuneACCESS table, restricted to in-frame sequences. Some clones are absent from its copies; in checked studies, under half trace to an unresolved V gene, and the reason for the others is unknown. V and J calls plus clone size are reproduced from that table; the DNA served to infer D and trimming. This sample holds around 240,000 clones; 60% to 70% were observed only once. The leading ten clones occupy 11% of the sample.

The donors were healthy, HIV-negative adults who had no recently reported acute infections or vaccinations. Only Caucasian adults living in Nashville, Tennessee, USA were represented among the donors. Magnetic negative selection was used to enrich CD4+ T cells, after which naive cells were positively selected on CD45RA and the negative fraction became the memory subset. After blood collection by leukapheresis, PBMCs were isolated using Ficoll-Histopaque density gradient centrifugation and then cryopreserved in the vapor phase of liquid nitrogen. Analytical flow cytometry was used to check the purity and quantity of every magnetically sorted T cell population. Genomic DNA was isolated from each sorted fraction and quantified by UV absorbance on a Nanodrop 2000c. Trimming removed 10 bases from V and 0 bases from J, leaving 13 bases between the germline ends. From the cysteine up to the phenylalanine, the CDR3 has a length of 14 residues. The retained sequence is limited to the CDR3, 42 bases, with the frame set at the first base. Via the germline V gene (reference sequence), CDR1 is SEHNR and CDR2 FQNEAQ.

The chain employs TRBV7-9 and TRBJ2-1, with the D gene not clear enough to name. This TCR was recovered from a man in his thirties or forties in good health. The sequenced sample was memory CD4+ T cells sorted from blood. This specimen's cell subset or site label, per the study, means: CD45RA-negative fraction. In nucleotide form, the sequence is TGTGCCACCCATAGGGCGAGCTCCTACAATGAGCAGTTCTTC. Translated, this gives CATHRASSYNEQFF.